A single sample is the source of the 22 T cell receptor beta chains below, sequenced in a study of tumor-infiltrating lymphocytes in oesophageal squamous cell carcinoma. Each CDR3 protein gets one entry after TCRdb re-called the PCR reads with MiXCR. The data hold roughly 14,000 distinct CDR3 sequences, with roughly half observed a single time. The sample consisted of esophageal tumor tissue. These receptors originate from a female donor with esophageal squamous cell carcinoma.

The V gene is TRBV7-2, the J gene TRBJ1-1; weak D call: TRBD1 (5 bases). Trimming stripped 5 bases from V and 5 bases from J, with 18 bases between. The CDR3 loop spans 15 amino acids. Germline V gene lookup returns CDR1 SGHTA and CDR2 FQGNSA. The CDR3 coding sequence is TGTGCCAGCAGCCCCTCCCCGGGACCTAGGACTGAAGCTTTCTTT. This gives the protein CASSPSPGPRTEAFF.

J is TRBJ2-3 and V is TRBV27; 11 positions agree with TRBD2. The CDR3 loop spans 18 amino acids. Germline V gene sequence: CDR1 MNHEY, CDR2 SMNVEV (reference sequence). V lost 2 bases, J lost 3 bases, and 10 bases stayed unmatched. The CDR3 bases are TGTGCCAGCAGTTTAAGCACCTTCGGACTAGCGGGTACAGATACGCAGTATTTT. Encoded protein: CASSLSTFGLAGTDTQYF.

Concerning this clonotype: The CDR3 does not end in the conserved phenylalanine or tryptophan, so this is likely a read error. It is unclear where the CDR3 begins or ends on the DNA, so no DNA is shown, and the CDR3 is as TCRdb lists it. This chain uses TRBV11-2 with TRBJ2-6; the table assigns TRBD2, which was not confirmed against the DNA. Germline assignment: CDR1 SGHAT and CDR2 FQNNGV. With termini counted, the CDR3 has 19 amino acids. This chain's CDR3 is CASSSPETSGSYNEQFFGA.

In nucleotides, the CDR3 is TGTGCCAGCAGCTTCCGGACTAGCGGCCACTACGAGCAGTACTTC. It encodes CASSFRTSGHYEQYF. The chain joins TRBV11-3 to TRBJ2-3; 10 nucleotides match TRBD2. The end of the DNA fits TRBJ2-7 better, so the J call may be wrong. The CDR3 is 15 amino acids. Germline V gene sequence: CDR1 SGHNT, CDR2 YENEEA.

The chain employs TRBV5-8 and TRBJ2-3, with a weak D call TRBD1 (5 bases). The germline V and J ends were trimmed by 0 bases and 5 bases, with 13 bases remaining between them. Germline V CDR1 and CDR2: SGHTS, YDEGEE. There are 15 residues in the CDR3. The CDR3 is CASSLVTATIDTQYF. The CDR3 DNA sequence: TGTGCCAGCAGCTTGGTGACAGCTACTATAGATACGCAGTATTTT.

A note on this clonotype: The conserved closing phenylalanine or tryptophan is absent in this CDR3, likely reflecting a read error. No DNA is shown, since the ends of the CDR3 on it are uncertain; the CDR3 is the one TCRdb lists. V usage is TRBV27 and J usage is TRBJ2-3; the table calls TRBD1, which could not be checked here. Ends included, the CDR3 has 13 residues. Germline V lookup: CDR1 MNHEY, CDR2 SMNVEV (reference sequence). CDR3 sequence reads: CASSYRDEQFFGP.

The chain carries TRBV7-6 and TRBJ2-3; D might be TRBD2 (6 bases). The J call may be incorrect, as the DNA end agrees better with TRBJ2-1. The germline gives CDR1 SGHVS, CDR2 FNYEAQ. The CDR3 extends over 14 amino acids. The CDR3 region has the DNA TGTGCCAGCAGCTTAGATTTATGGGACTCTGAGCAGTTCTTC. Protein product: CASSLDLWDSEQFF.

The chain uses TRBV12-3 or TRBV12-4 and TRBJ2-7, with D possibly called TRBD1 or TRBD2 (5 bases each). TRBJ2-1 explains the end of the DNA better; the J call may be wrong. The CDR3 has 14 amino acids. This CDR3 is CASSFRDRYNEQFF. The CDR3 region has the DNA TGTGCCAGCAGTTTTCGGGACCGATACAATGAGCAGTTCTTC.

The chain has TRBV11-1 and TRBJ1-1; no clear D gene. CDR1 and CDR2 (germline): SGHAT, FQDESV (reference sequence). This CDR3 region has 13 residues. V lost 5 bases and J lost 1, with 8 bases in between. CDR3 sequence reads: CASSATRNTEAFF. The CDR3 bases are TGTGCCAGCAGCGCTACAAGGAACACTGAAGCTTTCTTT.

This rearrangement joins TRBV12-3 or TRBV12-4 to TRBJ2-7; D perhaps matches TRBD2 (6 bases). V lost 3 bases to trimming and J lost 10 bases, with 13 bases between them. The CDR3 is made up of 12 amino acids. This CDR3 is CASSFRTGVQYF. For the CDR3, the DNA is TGTGCCAGCAGTTTTCGTACGGGGGTCCAGTACTTC.

This clonotype has a handful of counts. J is TRBJ2-5 and V is TRBV9; maybe TRBD2 (6 bases). The CDR3 runs to 15 residues. CDR1 is SGDLS, CDR2 YYNGEE, per germline. The germline V and J ends were trimmed by 7 bases and 5 bases, with 21 bases remaining between them. The CDR3 sequence is CASSAGSKPAETQYF. For the CDR3, the DNA is TGTGCCAGCTCGGCGGGGTCTAAGCCGGCGGAGACCCAGTACTTC.

This sequence joins TRBV11-2 and TRBJ2-1; D is uncertain. This CDR3 region has 13 residues. Trimming cost V 4 bases and J 5 bases, with 9 bases left between them. Germline V gene lookup returns CDR1 SGHAT and CDR2 FQNNGV. Here the CDR3 DNA reads TGTGCCAGCAGCTCCGGGTTCCACAATGAGCAGTTCTTC. It codes for CASSSGFHNEQFF. Supplemented by reference TRBV11-2 and TRBJ2-1, the full variable domain reads EAGVAQSPRYKIIEKRQSVAFWCNPISGHATLYWYQQILGQGPKLLIQFQNNGVVDDSQLPKDRFSAERLKGVDSTLKIQPAKLEDSAVYLCASSSGFHNEQFFGPGTRLTVL.

The chain combines TRBV7-3 with TRBJ2-3, with 12 nucleotides matching TRBD2. This CDR3 spans 18 amino acids. Germline lookup yields CDR1 SGHTA and CDR2 FQGTGA. Trimming at V came to 0 bases and at J to 3 bases, leaving 7 bases not matched to a gene. Here the CDR3 DNA reads TGTGCCAGCAGCTTAACAGCGACTAGCGGGAGTGGGACAGATACGCAGTATTTT. Its protein is CASSLTATSGSGTDTQYF. The whole variable domain, filled in from reference TRBV7-3 and TRBJ2-3, reads GAGVSQTPSNKVTEKGKYVELRCDPISGHTALYWYRQSLGQGPEFLIYFQGTGAADDSGLPNDRFFAVRPEGSVSTLKIQRTERGDSAVYLCASSLTATSGSGTDTQYFGPGTRLTVL.

This clonotype has ten or more counts. The gene calls are TRBV6-1 and TRBJ2-2, with 7 positions matching TRBD2. Germline CDR1 MNHNS, CDR2 SASEGT. V gave up 7 bases and J gave up 0 bases; unmatched junction bases: 5. The CDR3 is made up of 15 amino acids. The CDR3 nucleotides are TGTGCCAGCACCGGTGGGGGGGCGAACACCGGGGAGCTGTTTTTT. Translated: CASTGGGANTGELFF.

This chain connects TRBV11-3 to TRBJ2-5; 8 bases fit TRBD1. Germline V gives CDR1 SGHNT, CDR2 YENEEA. The CDR3 loop spans 15 amino acids. V gave up 1 base and J gave up 1 base; unmatched junction bases: 2. The CDR3 bases are TGTGCCAGCAGCTTAGGGGGACAGGTCCAAGAGACCCAGTACTTC. This codes for CASSLGGQVQETQYF.

The rearrangement links TRBV7-6 to TRBJ2-1; the D call may be TRBD1 or TRBD2 (5 bases each). The germline gives CDR1 SGHVS, CDR2 FNYEAQ. The CDR3 is 16 residues long. The V gene lost 6 bases and the J gene lost 9 bases, with 24 bases spanning the gap. As DNA, the CDR3 is TGTGCCAGCAGTTTACCGGGACCACGAACGGGTGGTGAGCAGTTCTTC. Encoded protein: CASSLPGPRTGGEQFF.

This clonotype was observed at least ten times. J is TRBJ1-1 and V is TRBV15; D is unresolved. The CDR3 extends over 15 amino acids. Trimming took 3 bases from V and 1 from J, leaving 12 bases between them. CDR1 and CDR2 from the germline V gene are LNHNV and YYDKDF (reference sequence). The CDR3 protein is CATSRTGRRNTEAFF. In DNA form, the CDR3 reads TGTGCCACCAGCAGGACGGGCAGGCGGAACACTGAAGCTTTCTTT.

The DNA for the CDR3 is TGTGCCAGCAGAGACCTGGGACAGCACAATGAGCAGTTCTTC. Translating it yields CASRDLGQHNEQFF. V and J are TRBV6-6 and TRBJ2-1; 7 nucleotides line up with TRBD1. The V gene's germline CDR1 is MNHNY and CDR2 SVGAGI (reference sequence). Losses at the gene ends were 6 bases for V and 5 bases for J; bases not matched to a gene: 7. The CDR3 length is 14 residues.

At least ten counts were recorded for this clonotype. This rearrangement joins TRBV7-2 to TRBJ2-7; 7 nucleotides match TRBD1. The CDR3 sequence is 15 residues long. Germline V gives CDR1 SGHTA, CDR2 FQGNSA. V trimming: 2 bases; J trimming: 7 bases; junction bases outside the gene matches: 11. Here the CDR3 DNA reads TGTGCCAGCAGCTTAAGGACAGGCCGTAACGATGAGCAGTACTTC. It encodes CASSLRTGRNDEQYF.

This clonotype is termed large. The chain combines TRBV10-3 with TRBJ2-1, with D tentatively TRBD2 (6 bases). CDR1 ENHRY and CDR2 SYGVKD come from the germline V gene. The CDR3 contains 17 residues. Trimming removed 4 bases at V and 0 bases at J, with 16 bases between. CDR3: CAISGTLAPSSYNEQFF. DNA of the CDR3: TGTGCCATCAGTGGTACTCTAGCGCCGAGCTCCTACAATGAGCAGTTCTTC.

The chain couples TRBV5-1 to TRBJ2-3; 11 nucleotides agree with TRBD1. The closer fit of TRBJ2-5 to the DNA end suggests the J call may be wrong. CDR1 and CDR2 (germline): SGHRS, YFSETQ. The CDR3 loop spans 16 amino acids. The chain's CDR3 is CASSSLGTGGQETQYF. DNA for the CDR3: TGCGCCAGCAGCAGCCTCGGGACAGGGGGCCAAGAGACCCAGTACTTC.

The chain links TRBV19 to TRBJ2-5, with TRBD2 matching 12 bases. TRBJ2-1 matches the DNA end more closely, so the J call is doubtful. CDR1 and CDR2 from the germline V gene are LNHDA and SQIVND (reference sequence). This CDR3 has 17 residues. CDR3 sequence reads: CASSFLPTSGSHREQFF. The CDR3 DNA is TGTGCCAGTAGTTTCTTACCGACTAGCGGGAGTCATAGGGAGCAGTTCTTC.